Listed below are T cell receptor beta chains from one sample, sequenced in a study of shared clonotypes between healthy human individuals. Profiling relied on immunoSEQ multiplex PCR, and the TCRdb table lists in-frame clones only, not all of them. The sample consists of 2 million to 2.5 million clones, 90% to 95% of them appearing once. The sequenced sample consisted of naive CD4+ T cells sorted from blood. The receptors were gathered from a man between 18 and 35 years old in good health. The CDR3 runs from the conserved cysteine through the conserved F or W. Each record gives: V gene, clone size, J gene, D gene, CDR3 DNA, CDR3 protein. The D gene is left open where the match is weak. Clone size is stated in some rows and not others, as once, few, many or a class when expanded.

v_call: TRBV28; clone_size: -; j_call: TRBJ1-2; d_call: TRBD1; cdr3_nt: TGTGCCAGCAGCCTTGGGACAGGCCCCTGGGGCTACACCTTC; cdr3_aa: CASSLGTGPWGYTF
v_call: TRBV5-1; clone_size: -; j_call: TRBJ2-3; d_call: -; cdr3_nt: TGCGCCAGCAGCTTGGGTGGCTACGTGTCCACAGATACGCAGTATTTT; cdr3_aa: CASSLGGYVSTDTQYF
v_call: TRBV5-1; clone_size: -; j_call: TRBJ1-1; d_call: TRBD1; cdr3_nt: TGCGCCAGCAGCGAACCCGGGACAGTGAACACTGAAGCTTTCTTT; cdr3_aa: CASSEPGTVNTEAFF
v_call: TRBV14; clone_size: -; j_call: TRBJ2-3; d_call: -; cdr3_nt: TGTGCCAGCAGCCAACGGGGGAGCACAGATACGCAGTATTTT; cdr3_aa: CASSQRGSTDTQYF
v_call: TRBV2; clone_size: -; j_call: TRBJ2-7; d_call: TRBD1; cdr3_nt: TGTGCCAGCAGTGACCAGGGGGCAATCGACGAGCAGTACTTC; cdr3_aa: CASSDQGAIDEQYF
v_call: TRBV27; clone_size: -; j_call: TRBJ1-1; d_call: -; cdr3_nt: TGTGCCAGCAGTTTTAAAAGGTCAGGCACTGAAGCTTTCTTT; cdr3_aa: CASSFKRSGTEAFF
v_call: TRBV11-3; clone_size: -; j_call: TRBJ2-2; d_call: TRBD1; cdr3_nt: TGTGCCAGCAGCTTAGGGGACAGGGGGAACACCGGGGAGCTGTTTTTT; cdr3_aa: CASSLGDRGNTGELFF
v_call: TRBV13; clone_size: -; j_call: TRBJ2-3; d_call: -; cdr3_nt: TGTGCCAGCAGCTTAGTACCGCAACCGGGCACAGATACGCAGTATTTT; cdr3_aa: CASSLVPQPGTDTQYF
v_call: TRBV9; clone_size: -; j_call: TRBJ2-5; d_call: -; cdr3_nt: TGTGCCAGCAGCGTAGCGGCAGGCCAAGAGACCCAGTACTTC; cdr3_aa: CASSVAAGQETQYF
v_call: TRBV19; clone_size: -; j_call: TRBJ1-1; d_call: TRBD1; cdr3_nt: TGTGCCAGTAGTACCGGACAGGGTCTAGGTGGAGCTTTCTTT; cdr3_aa: CASSTGQGLGGAFF
v_call: TRBV6-4; clone_size: -; j_call: TRBJ2-7; d_call: TRBD1; cdr3_nt: TGTGCCAGCAGTCTGGACAGGGGCTACGAGCAGTACTTC; cdr3_aa: CASSLDRGYEQYF
v_call: TRBV2; clone_size: -; j_call: TRBJ1-5; d_call: TRBD1; cdr3_nt: TGTGCCAGCAGCGTCGGACAGGTCAATCAGCCCCAGCATTTT; cdr3_aa: CASSVGQVNQPQHF
v_call: TRBV10-1; clone_size: once; j_call: TRBJ1-4; d_call: -; cdr3_nt: TGCGCCAGCAGTGAGTCGTCGGGCAGGTCCGCAACTAATGAAAAACTGTTTTTT; cdr3_aa: CASSESSGRSATNEKLFF
v_call: TRBV10-1; clone_size: -; j_call: TRBJ1-2; d_call: -; cdr3_nt: TGCGCCAGCAGTGAGTCAGGGGACTATGGCTACACCTTC; cdr3_aa: CASSESGDYGYTF
v_call: TRBV5-6; clone_size: -; j_call: TRBJ2-1; d_call: -; cdr3_nt: TGTGCCAGCAGCTTGGGGACCGGGAGCAAATACAATGAGCAGTTCTTC; cdr3_aa: CASSLGTGSKYNEQFF
v_call: TRBV2; clone_size: -; j_call: TRBJ1-5; d_call: -; cdr3_nt: TGTGCCTCCTGGAGGGGGGATAGCAATCAGCCCCAGCATTTT; cdr3_aa: CASWRGDSNQPQHF
v_call: TRBV27; clone_size: -; j_call: TRBJ2-3; d_call: -; cdr3_nt: TGTGCCAGCAGTTTAAGGGAGGGGGCATCCGGAGATACGCAGTATTTT; cdr3_aa: CASSLREGASGDTQYF
v_call: TRBV7-9; clone_size: -; j_call: TRBJ1-2; d_call: TRBD1; cdr3_nt: TGTGCCAGCAGTGCCACAGGGGGCGACTATGGCTACACCTTC; cdr3_aa: CASSATGGDYGYTF
v_call: TRBV28; clone_size: -; j_call: TRBJ1-2; d_call: TRBD1; cdr3_nt: TGTGCCAGCAGTTTATCCTGGACAGGGATTCTTAACTATGGCTACACCTTC; cdr3_aa: CASSLSWTGILNYGYTF
v_call: TRBV5-6; clone_size: -; j_call: TRBJ1-2; d_call: -; cdr3_nt: TGTGCCAGCAGTTCTGACCGGTTCTATGGCTACACCTTC; cdr3_aa: CASSSDRFYGYTF
v_call: TRBV4-3; clone_size: -; j_call: TRBJ1-2; d_call: -; cdr3_nt: TGCGCCAGCAGCCAAGATGGGACGGGAGTCTATGGCTACACCTTC; cdr3_aa: CASSQDGTGVYGYTF
v_call: TRBV7-8; clone_size: -; j_call: TRBJ2-2; d_call: TRBD1; cdr3_nt: TGTGCCAGCAGCCCCGGGACAGGAGGCACCGGGGAGCTGTTTTTT; cdr3_aa: CASSPGTGGTGELFF
v_call: TRBV7-2; clone_size: -; j_call: TRBJ2-3; d_call: -; cdr3_nt: TGTGCCTGGTTAGCGGCGGGGGATACGCAGTATTTT; cdr3_aa: CAWLAAGDTQYF
v_call: TRBV19; clone_size: -; j_call: TRBJ1-2; d_call: -; cdr3_nt: TGTGCCAGTAGTATAGTTGGGGTTGACTATGGCTACACCTTC; cdr3_aa: CASSIVGVDYGYTF
v_call: TRBV5-1; clone_size: -; j_call: TRBJ2-5; d_call: -; cdr3_nt: TGCGCCAGCAGCCCGAGGCGTAAGGGGGAAGAAGAGACCCAGTACTTC; cdr3_aa: CASSPRRKGEEETQYF
v_call: TRBV27; clone_size: once; j_call: TRBJ2-1; d_call: -; cdr3_nt: TGTGCCAGCAGGCTCGGGATCCAGTACAATGAGCAGTTCTTC; cdr3_aa: CASRLGIQYNEQFF
v_call: TRBV30; clone_size: -; j_call: TRBJ2-2; d_call: -; cdr3_nt: TGTGCCTGGAGTGTATCAAGGTCTTCCCCTACCCTGAACACCGGGGAGCTGTTTTTT; cdr3_aa: CAWSVSRSSPTLNTGELFF
v_call: TRBV27; clone_size: -; j_call: TRBJ1-1; d_call: -; cdr3_nt: TGTGCCAGCAGTTTGCGGCCGGGGGGCAACACTGAAGCTTTCTTT; cdr3_aa: CASSLRPGGNTEAFF
v_call: TRBV5-1; clone_size: -; j_call: TRBJ2-7; d_call: -; cdr3_nt: TGCGCCAGCAGCTCTTCGGGGGTTTTCTACGAGCAGTACTTC; cdr3_aa: CASSSSGVFYEQYF
v_call: TRBV18; clone_size: few; j_call: TRBJ2-1; d_call: -; cdr3_nt: TGTGCCAGCTCACCCCCCGCGAGAGCTCATGAGCAGTTCTTC; cdr3_aa: CASSPPARAHEQFF
v_call: TRBV6-1; clone_size: -; j_call: TRBJ2-1; d_call: -; cdr3_nt: TGTGCCAGCAGTGGTTCTAGCTCCTACAATGAGCAGTTCTTC; cdr3_aa: CASSGSSSYNEQFF
v_call: TRBV5-1; clone_size: -; j_call: TRBJ1-1; d_call: -; cdr3_nt: TGCGCCAGCAGCTTGGGGGAGGGACTTCCAGCTTTCTTT; cdr3_aa: CASSLGEGLPAFF
v_call: TRBV10-2; clone_size: -; j_call: TRBJ1-3; d_call: -; cdr3_nt: TGCGCCAGCAGTGAGTCGTTCGGGCACACCATATATTTT; cdr3_aa: CASSESFGHTIYF
v_call: TRBV5-1; clone_size: -; j_call: TRBJ2-4; d_call: -; cdr3_nt: TGCGCCAGCAGCTTGGGTACAGCCAAAAACATTCAGTACTTC; cdr3_aa: CASSLGTAKNIQYF
v_call: TRBV6-1; clone_size: -; j_call: TRBJ2-7; d_call: -; cdr3_nt: TGTGCCAGCAGTGAACCTCCGGTTGGGGCCAGCTCCTACGAGCAGTACTTC; cdr3_aa: CASSEPPVGASSYEQYF
v_call: TRBV30; clone_size: -; j_call: TRBJ2-6; d_call: TRBD1; cdr3_nt: TGTGCCTGGAATCGAGGACAGGGAAGGGCCGGGGCCAACGTCCTGACTTTC; cdr3_aa: CAWNRGQGRAGANVLTF
v_call: TRBV10-1; clone_size: -; j_call: TRBJ2-7; d_call: -; cdr3_nt: TGCGCCAGCAGTGAGTCCGGGGTGGACGAGCAGTACTTC; cdr3_aa: CASSESGVDEQYF
v_call: TRBV28; clone_size: once; j_call: TRBJ2-5; d_call: TRBD2; cdr3_nt: TGTGCCAGCACGCTCTATTCCGGGACTAGACAAGAGACCCAGTACTTC; cdr3_aa: CASTLYSGTRQETQYF
v_call: TRBV27; clone_size: -; j_call: TRBJ2-7; d_call: TRBD1; cdr3_nt: TGTGCCAGCAGTTCTACAGGGGTATCCTACGAGCAGTACTTC; cdr3_aa: CASSSTGVSYEQYF
v_call: TRBV6-5; clone_size: -; j_call: TRBJ2-3; d_call: -; cdr3_nt: TGTGCCAGCAGTTACTCGAGCACAGATACGCAGTATTTT; cdr3_aa: CASSYSSTDTQYF
v_call: TRBV7-9; clone_size: -; j_call: TRBJ2-5; d_call: -; cdr3_nt: TGTGCCAGCAGCTTAGAGGGGATACTCCAAGAGACCCAGTACTTC; cdr3_aa: CASSLEGILQETQYF
v_call: TRBV12-5; clone_size: -; j_call: TRBJ2-1; d_call: -; cdr3_nt: TGTGCTAGTGGTTTGGTACAGTCAGAGGCGGGATACAATGAGCAGTTCTTC; cdr3_aa: CASGLVQSEAGYNEQFF
v_call: TRBV5-1; clone_size: -; j_call: TRBJ2-7; d_call: -; cdr3_nt: TGCGCCAGCAGCTTGGGACAGACATCCTACGAGCAGTACTTC; cdr3_aa: CASSLGQTSYEQYF
v_call: TRBV30; clone_size: -; j_call: TRBJ2-7; d_call: -; cdr3_nt: TGTGCCTGGAGTGTACCGGGGAGCTCCTACGAGCAGTACTTC; cdr3_aa: CAWSVPGSSYEQYF
v_call: TRBV7-8; clone_size: -; j_call: TRBJ1-6; d_call: -; cdr3_nt: TGTGCCAGCAGCTCTCGGACGGCGAATTCACCCCTCCACTTT; cdr3_aa: CASSSRTANSPLHF
v_call: TRBV4-2; clone_size: once; j_call: TRBJ2-7; d_call: -; cdr3_nt: TGTGCCAGCAGCCCTGAATTCTTAAGCTCCTACGAGCAGTACTTC; cdr3_aa: CASSPEFLSSYEQYF
v_call: TRBV6-1; clone_size: once; j_call: TRBJ2-5; d_call: TRBD2; cdr3_nt: TGTGCCAGCAGTGATTCCGGACTAGTGGAGACCCAGTACTTC; cdr3_aa: CASSDSGLVETQYF
v_call: TRBV30; clone_size: once; j_call: TRBJ2-2; d_call: TRBD1; cdr3_nt: TGTGCCTGGAGTATGCGGGACAGGGACACCGGGGAGCTGTTTTTT; cdr3_aa: CAWSMRDRDTGELFF
v_call: TRBV28; clone_size: -; j_call: TRBJ2-1; d_call: TRBD1; cdr3_nt: TGTGCCAGCCCCCCCGCCGGGGCAGGGGGCAATGAGCAGTTCTTC; cdr3_aa: CASPPAGAGGNEQFF
v_call: TRBV5-1; clone_size: -; j_call: TRBJ1-3; d_call: -; cdr3_nt: TGCGCCAGCAGCTTGGACGGGCCATCTGGAAACACCATATATTTT; cdr3_aa: CASSLDGPSGNTIYF
v_call: TRBV5-1; clone_size: -; j_call: TRBJ1-2; d_call: -; cdr3_nt: TGTGCCAGCAGCTTGAACAGTGGCTACACCTTC; cdr3_aa: CASSLNSGYTF
v_call: TRBV2; clone_size: -; j_call: TRBJ1-2; d_call: TRBD1; cdr3_nt: TGTGCCAGCAGGAAGACAGGGGCCTATGGCTACACCTTC; cdr3_aa: CASRKTGAYGYTF
v_call: TRBV5-1; clone_size: once; j_call: TRBJ2-1; d_call: -; cdr3_nt: TGCGCCAGCAGCTCCTGGACAGGAGGGAGTGAGCAGTTCTTC; cdr3_aa: CASSSWTGGSEQFF
v_call: TRBV29-1; clone_size: -; j_call: TRBJ2-2; d_call: -; cdr3_nt: TGCAGCGTTTCCCACAGGGTCGGGGACACCGGGGAGCTGTTTTTT; cdr3_aa: CSVSHRVGDTGELFF
v_call: TRBV10-3; clone_size: -; j_call: TRBJ1-2; d_call: -; cdr3_nt: TGTGCCATCACGGGAGACCTTAACTATGGCTACACCTTC; cdr3_aa: CAITGDLNYGYTF
v_call: TRBV7-2; clone_size: -; j_call: TRBJ2-1; d_call: TRBD2; cdr3_nt: TGTGCCAGCAGCTTAGATAGCGGGAGCACTGAGCAGTTCTTC; cdr3_aa: CASSLDSGSTEQFF
v_call: TRBV18; clone_size: -; j_call: TRBJ2-5; d_call: -; cdr3_nt: TGTGCCAGCTCACCGGGCGGACAGACAAGCCAAGAGACCCAGTACTTC; cdr3_aa: CASSPGGQTSQETQYF
v_call: TRBV28; clone_size: -; j_call: TRBJ1-5; d_call: TRBD1; cdr3_nt: TGTGCCAGCAGCAGCAATAAACAGGGGGCGATAAATCAGCCCCAGCATTTT; cdr3_aa: CASSSNKQGAINQPQHF
v_call: TRBV9; clone_size: -; j_call: TRBJ2-4; d_call: -; cdr3_nt: TGTGCCAGCAGCGGGCTTGCCAAAAACATTCAGTACTTC; cdr3_aa: CASSGLAKNIQYF
v_call: TRBV7-3; clone_size: -; j_call: TRBJ2-1; d_call: TRBD1; cdr3_nt: TGTGCCAGCAGCGCCCGGGACAGGGCAACCTACAATGAGCAGTTCTTC; cdr3_aa: CASSARDRATYNEQFF